These 24 T cell receptor beta chains were all obtained from the same sample, sequenced in a study of liver allograft versus peripheral blood T cells. As for the study in general: Transplanted livers and recipients' peripheral blood had their T cell receptor repertoires compared.

MiXCR, applied by TCRdb to the reads, yields one record per CDR3 protein. The table lists 9,500 to 12,000 distinct CDR3 sequences, under 20% of them singletons. These TCRs come from a human patient who had a liver transplant. Some of the T cells may derive from the graft donor.

Note on this clonotype: This sequence may be a read error, since a much larger clone differs from it by one base. The rearrangement joins TRBV7-9 to TRBJ1-4; no clear D gene. V lost 3 bases and J lost 3, with 8 bases in between. This CDR3 contains 14 residues. Per germline, CDR1 SEHNR and CDR2 FQNEAQ (reference sequence). CDR3 sequence (DNA): TGTGCCAGCAGCTTGAGGCGGGCTAATGAAAAACTGTTTTTT. Its translation: CASSLRRANEKLFF.

V gene TRBV19 combines with J gene TRBJ1-5; D unclear. V was trimmed by 5 bases and J by 2 bases, leaving 7 bases between them. The CDR3 is 13 amino acids. CDR1 is LNHDA and CDR2 is SQIVND in the germline V gene (reference sequence). CDR3 amino acids: CASSSLGNQPQHF. The CDR3, as DNA: TGTGCCAGTAGTTCTCTGGGCAATCAGCCCCAGCATTTT. The whole variable domain, remainder taken from reference TRBV19 and TRBJ1-5, is DGGITQSPKYLFRKEGQNVTLSCEQNLNHDAMYWYRQDPGQGLRLIYYSQIVNDFQKGDIAEGYSVSREKKESFPLTVTSAQKNPTAFYLCASSSLGNQPQHFGDGTRLSIL.

Only a few counts were recorded for this clonotype. The rearrangement joins TRBV27 to TRBJ2-2, with D possibly being TRBD1 (6 bases). With 10 bases removed from V and 0 bases from J, the gap between germline ends came to 9 bases. Germline lookup yields CDR1 MNHEY and CDR2 SMNVEV (reference sequence). There are 13 residues in the CDR3. The CDR3 loop reads CATSGANTGELFF. In nucleotides, the CDR3 is TGTGCCACCTCAGGGGCGAACACCGGGGAGCTGTTTTTT.

This clonotype has a handful of counts. The V gene is TRBV11-3, the J gene TRBJ2-1, with a possible D match to TRBD2 (5 bases). From germline, CDR1 is SGHNT and CDR2 YENEEA. This CDR3 comprises 13 residues. Trimming took off 5 bases at V and 7 bases at J, with 12 bases between the two ends. The chain's CDR3 is CASSPGVVNEQFF. The CDR3 bases are TGTGCCAGCAGCCCCGGGGTAGTAAATGAGCAGTTCTTC.

This clonotype is medium-sized within its sample. The chain carries TRBV6-5 and TRBJ1-1; D remains ambiguous. This CDR3 region has 13 residues. Per the germline V gene, CDR1 is MNHEY and CDR2 is SVGAGI. The V end lost 2 bases, the J end lost 2 bases, and 6 bases lay between the germline ends. The CDR3: CASSYGPNTEAFF. For the CDR3, the DNA is TGTGCCAGCAGTTACGGCCCAAACACTGAAGCTTTCTTT.

This clonotype was counted between two and nine times. The chain joins TRBV12-3 or TRBV12-4 to TRBJ1-2; D is undetermined. CDR3 length: 13 residues. V gave up 6 bases and J gave up 6 bases, with 14 bases separating them. As DNA, the CDR3 is TGTGCCAGCAGCCCGTGGTCGGGGAATGGCTACACCTTC. This encodes CASSPWSGNGYTF.

This clonotype has a handful of counts. The chain carries TRBV25-1 and TRBJ1-1, with D unclear. There are 13 residues in the CDR3. Germline assignment: CDR1 MGHDK and CDR2 SYGVNS. V gave up 5 bases and J gave up 11 bases, with 18 bases separating them. CDR3: CASSLEGRIGAFF. The CDR3 DNA follows: TGTGCCAGCAGTCTAGAGGGCAGGATCGGGGCTTTCTTT.

This clonotype showed up just a few times. This chain joins TRBV28 and TRBJ2-1; D gene unclear. The CDR3 is 11 amino acids. The germline V gene has CDR1 MDHEN and CDR2 SYDVKM. The CDR3 reads CGFGPINEQFF. The CDR3 DNA follows: TGTGGTTTTGGACCGATCAATGAGCAGTTCTTC.

This clonotype appeared a few times. The chain joins TRBV5-6 to TRBJ2-7; the D gene is possibly TRBD2 (6 bases). Germline lookup yields CDR1 SGHDT and CDR2 YYEEEE. This CDR3 comprises 14 residues. V was shortened by 4 bases and J by 3 bases, with 14 bases between the two germline ends. The DNA for the CDR3 is TGTGCCAGCAGCACCGGGACTGGAATCTACGAGCAGTACTTC. Residues: CASSTGTGIYEQYF.

This clonotype has only a few counts. V is TRBV20-1 and J is TRBJ2-5; 12 nucleotides line up with TRBD2. The CDR3 length is 15 residues. CDR1 DFQATT and CDR2 SNEGSKA come from the germline V gene (reference sequence). J gave up 1 base and V 5 bases, and 5 bases lay outside the gene matches. CDR3 amino acids: CSAPTSGGTQETQYF. CDR3 coding DNA: TGCAGTGCTCCCACTAGCGGGGGGACCCAAGAGACCCAGTACTTC.

This chain connects TRBV12-3 or TRBV12-4 to TRBJ1-2; D might be TRBD1 (5 bases). This CDR3 comprises 12 residues. The V and J ends lost 5 bases and 5 bases respectively, with 9 bases between them. CDR3 nucleotide sequence: TGTGCCAGCAGTGACAGAATATATGGCTACACCTTC. Protein sequence: CASSDRIYGYTF.

By share of the sample, this clonotype is medium-sized. V is TRBV6-5 and J is TRBJ2-1, with no clear D. The CDR3 totals 15 residues. Germline loops: CDR1 MNHEY, CDR2 SVGAGI. Trimming took off 2 bases at V and 5 bases at J, with 13 bases between the two ends. Here the CDR3 DNA reads TGTGCCAGCAGTTACGCTAACCCCGGTAACAATGAGCAGTTCTTC. It yields the protein CASSYANPGNNEQFF.

The chain joins TRBV20-1 to TRBJ1-5, with 7 bases lining up with TRBD1. J lost 0 bases, V lost 3 bases, and 8 bases had no gene match. The germline V gene has CDR1 DFQATT and CDR2 SNEGSKA (reference sequence). The CDR3 is 16 residues long. For the CDR3, the DNA is TGCAGTGCTAGCCTGGACAGGAGATATAGCAATCAGCCCCAGCATTTT. It yields the protein CSASLDRRYSNQPQHF.

This clonotype was seen more than once but under ten times. The rearrangement uses TRBV7-9 and TRBJ1-1; 11 bases line up with TRBD1. CDR3 length: 12 amino acids. After removal of 6 bases from V and 11 bases from J, the junction contained 5 bases not matched to a gene. The germline gives CDR1 SEHNR, CDR2 FQNEAQ (reference sequence). The CDR3 region is CASRMDRGPAFF. The CDR3 nucleotides are TGTGCCAGCAGGATGGACAGGGGGCCGGCTTTCTTT.

This clonotype was recorded many times. J is TRBJ2-3 and V is TRBV6-5; 7 bases are a match to TRBD1. CDR1 and CDR2 from the germline V gene are MNHEY and SVGAGI. Trimming took 7 bases from V and 8 from J; bases not matched to a gene: 21. This CDR3 contains 17 residues. The CDR3 sequence is CASTLRGRQGTRGTQYF. In DNA, the CDR3 is TGTGCCAGCACCCTAAGGGGTCGACAGGGTACGCGTGGTACGCAGTATTTT.

This clonotype is classed as medium-sized. The V call is TRBV27, the J call TRBJ2-1; TRBD1 aligns across 10 bases. Germline loops: CDR1 MNHEY, CDR2 SMNVEV (reference sequence). Unmatched junction bases numbered 6, after V lost 4 bases and J lost 12 bases. The CDR3 sequence is 13 residues long. The CDR3, as DNA: TGTGCCAGCAGTTCGGGACAGGGGACGACGCAGTTCTTC. This encodes CASSSGQGTTQFF.

This clonotype was seen repeatedly, ten times or more. J is TRBJ2-7 and V is TRBV6-6, with TRBD2 identical over 8 bases. V was clipped by 0 bases and J by 3 bases; unmatched bases: 4. CDR3 length equals 15 residues. The germline gives CDR1 MNHNY, CDR2 SVGAGI (reference sequence). CDR3 nucleotides: TGTGCCAGCAGTTACTCGTCCGGGGGGGGCTACGAGCAGTACTTC. It encodes CASSYSSGGGYEQYF.

This clonotype appeared many times. CDR3 in DNA: TGTGCCAGCAGCCTTAGCGGGAGGTATGAGCAGTTCTTC. Translating it yields CASSLSGRYEQFF. The V gene is TRBV28, the J gene TRBJ2-1; 10 positions agree with TRBD2. Trimming removed 6 bases from V and 8 bases from J; junction bases left unmatched: 4. Germline V CDR1 and CDR2: MDHEN, SYDVKM. This CDR3 comprises 13 residues.

By share of the sample, this clonotype is medium-sized (0.01 to 0.1%). The gene calls are TRBV10-3 and TRBJ2-1; 9 bases are shared with TRBD1. V lost 10 bases to trimming and J lost 6 bases; unmatched junction nucleotides: 22. This CDR3 is 18 amino acids long. Germline-derived CDR1 and CDR2 are ENHRY and SYGVKD. The CDR3 loop reads CATLYQLTGTGTSNEQFF. The CDR3 DNA reads TGTGCCACCCTTTACCAATTGACCGGGACAGGGACGAGCAATGAGCAGTTCTTC.

This chain joins TRBV19 and TRBJ2-7, with a weak D call TRBD1 (6 bases). CDR1 is LNHDA, CDR2 SQIVND, per germline (reference sequence). Trimming took 8 bases from V and 2 from J, leaving 13 bases between them. The CDR3 loop spans 13 amino acids. CDR3: CASPSPGAYEQYF. CDR3 nucleotides: TGTGCCAGTCCGTCGCCAGGGGCCTACGAGCAGTACTTC.

V and J are TRBV20-1 and TRBJ1-5; possibly TRBD1 for D (6 bases). This CDR3 contains 15 residues. Germline CDR1 and CDR2: DFQATT and SNEGSKA (reference sequence). Deletions cut 0 bases from V and 5 bases from J, with 14 bases between. CDR3 nucleotide sequence: TGCAGTGCTAGAGATCCGAGCAGGGGTGATCAGCCCCAGCATTTT. Its protein product is CSARDPSRGDQPQHF.

This clonotype has a handful of counts. The V call is TRBV6-5, the J call TRBJ1-3, with D maybe TRBD1 (6 bases). The germline V and J ends were trimmed by 2 bases and 3 bases, with 20 bases remaining between them. The CDR3 totals 18 residues. CDR1 and CDR2 (germline): MNHEY, SVGAGI. The CDR3 DNA reads TGTGCCAGCAGTTACAAGGGAGGAGGGGCAGGGGTTGGAAACACCATATATTTT. Its protein product is CASSYKGGGAGVGNTIYF.

The table lists this clonotype with a few counts. This chain links TRBV19 with TRBJ2-7; TRBD2 matches at 7 bases. V lost 5 bases, J lost 1 base, and 5 bases stayed unmatched. The length of the CDR3 is 14 residues. Germline assignment: CDR1 LNHDA and CDR2 SQIVND (reference sequence). The CDR3 DNA is TGTGCCAGTAGTCCAACTAGCGAATCCTACGAGCAGTACTTC. This sequence encodes CASSPTSESYEQYF.

The V call is TRBV28, the J call TRBJ1-5; weak D call: TRBD1 (6 bases). This CDR3 region has 16 residues. V lost 2 bases and J 2 bases, leaving 13 bases between the germline ends. Germline values: CDR1 MDHEN, CDR2 SYDVKM. The CDR3: CASSLHGGAGNQPQHF. The CDR3 coding sequence is TGTGCCAGCAGTTTACATGGGGGCGCGGGCAATCAGCCCCAGCATTTT. Filled out from reference TRBV28 and TRBJ1-5, the complete variable domain reads DVKVTQSSRYLVKRTGEKVFLECVQDMDHENMFWYRQDPGLGLRLIYFSYDVKMKEKGDIPEGYSVSREKKERFSLILESASTNQTSMYLCASSLHGGAGNQPQHFGDGTRLSIL.